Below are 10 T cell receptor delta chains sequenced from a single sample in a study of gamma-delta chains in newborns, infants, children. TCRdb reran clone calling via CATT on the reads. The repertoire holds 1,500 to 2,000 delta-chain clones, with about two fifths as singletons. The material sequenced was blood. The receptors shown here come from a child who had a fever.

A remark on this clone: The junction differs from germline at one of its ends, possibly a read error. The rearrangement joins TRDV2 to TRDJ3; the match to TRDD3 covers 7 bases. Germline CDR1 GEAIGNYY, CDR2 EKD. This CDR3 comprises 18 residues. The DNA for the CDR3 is TGTGCCTGTGACACTGGGGGAGCGAGAGTCTGGGACACCCGACAGATGTTCTTC. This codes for CACDTGGARVWDTRQMFF.

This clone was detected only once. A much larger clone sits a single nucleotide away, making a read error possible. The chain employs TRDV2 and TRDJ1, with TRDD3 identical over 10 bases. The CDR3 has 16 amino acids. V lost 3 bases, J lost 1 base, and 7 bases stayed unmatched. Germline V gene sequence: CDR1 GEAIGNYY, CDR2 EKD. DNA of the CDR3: TGTGCCTGTGACCACGTCACTGGGGGATGCACCGATAAACTCATCTTT. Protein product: CACDHVTGGCTDKLIF.

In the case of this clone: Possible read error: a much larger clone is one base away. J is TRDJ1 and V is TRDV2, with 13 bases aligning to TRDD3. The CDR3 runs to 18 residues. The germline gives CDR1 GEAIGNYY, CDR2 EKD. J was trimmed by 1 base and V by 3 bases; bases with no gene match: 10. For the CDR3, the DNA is TGTGCCTGTGACTCCCTGAGTACTGGGGGATACGGCACCGATAAACTCATCTTT. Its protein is CACDSLSTGGYGTDKLIF.

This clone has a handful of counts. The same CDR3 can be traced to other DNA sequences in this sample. CDR3 DNA sequence: TGTGCCTGTGACGTCCTTCTGGGGGATACGCCTTGGGACACCCGACAGATGTTTTTC. Amino acid sequence: CACDVLLGDTPWDTRQMFF. The chain employs TRDV2 and TRDJ3, with 12 bases aligning to TRDD3. V shed 3 bases, J shed 4 bases, and the junction held 9 bases outside the gene matches. This CDR3 region has 19 residues. The V gene's germline CDR1 is GEAIGNYY and CDR2 EKD.

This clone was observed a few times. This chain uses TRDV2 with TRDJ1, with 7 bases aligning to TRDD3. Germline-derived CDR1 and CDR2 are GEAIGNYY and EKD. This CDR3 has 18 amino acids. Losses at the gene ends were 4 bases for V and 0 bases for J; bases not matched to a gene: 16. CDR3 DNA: TGTGCCTGTGATGAAGTGGGGGACCCCCGGGAATACACCGATAAACTCATCTTT. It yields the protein CACDEVGDPREYTDKLIF.

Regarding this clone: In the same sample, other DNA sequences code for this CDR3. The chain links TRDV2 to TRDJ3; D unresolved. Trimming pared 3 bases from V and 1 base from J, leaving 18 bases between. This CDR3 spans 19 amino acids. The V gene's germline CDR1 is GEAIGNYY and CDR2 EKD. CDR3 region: CACDPLVPRESWDTRQMFF. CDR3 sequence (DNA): TGTGCCTGTGACCCTCTGGTCCCCCGGGAATCCTGGGACACCCGACAGATGTTTTTC.

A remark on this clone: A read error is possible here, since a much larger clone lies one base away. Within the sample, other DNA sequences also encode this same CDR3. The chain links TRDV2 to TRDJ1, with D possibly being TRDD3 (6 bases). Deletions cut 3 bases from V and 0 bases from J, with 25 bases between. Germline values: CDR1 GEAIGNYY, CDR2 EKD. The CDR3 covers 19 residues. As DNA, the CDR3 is TGTGCCTGTGACCACGTCCTGAGAGCTGGGGTTCGGAACACCGATAAACTCATCTTT. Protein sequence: CACDHVLRAGVRNTDKLIF.

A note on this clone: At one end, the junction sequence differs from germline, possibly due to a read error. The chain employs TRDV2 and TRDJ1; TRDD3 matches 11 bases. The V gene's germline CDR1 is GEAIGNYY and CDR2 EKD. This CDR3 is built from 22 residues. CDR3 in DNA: TGTGCCTGTGACACCCTAGGCGTGGCTGGGGGATACCCCAGGCCCAACACCGATAAACTCACCTTT. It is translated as CACDTLGVAGGYPRPNTDKLTF.

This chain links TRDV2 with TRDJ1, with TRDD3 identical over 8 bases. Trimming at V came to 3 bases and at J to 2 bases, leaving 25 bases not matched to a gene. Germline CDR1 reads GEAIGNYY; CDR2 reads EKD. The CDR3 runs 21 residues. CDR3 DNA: TGTGCCTGTGACTCGCTACCTCCCCCCAGTACTGGGGGTTTAGGGACCGATAAACTCATCTTT. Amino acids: CACDSLPPPSTGGLGTDKLIF.

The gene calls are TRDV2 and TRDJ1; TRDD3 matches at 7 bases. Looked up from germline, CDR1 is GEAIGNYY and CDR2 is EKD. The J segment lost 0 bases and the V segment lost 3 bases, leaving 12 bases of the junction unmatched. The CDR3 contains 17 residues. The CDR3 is CACDPLGGTPYTDKLIF. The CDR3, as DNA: TGTGCCTGTGACCCCCTGGGGGGGACCCCTTACACCGATAAACTCATCTTT.